The present TCR beta chain was sequenced within a study of blood T cells in healthy people across ages. The CDR3 covers 14 residues. Trimming cost V 4 bases and J 10 bases, with 17 bases left between them. CDR1 and CDR2 (germline): SGHRS, YFSETQ. Then a second PCR, running about 6 to 11 cycles, was carried out with a sample-barcoded 5' primer and a J-beta primer mix. MiXCR, run by TCRdb on the 5' RACE reads, gives a single entry per CDR3 protein. The sample has 1.5 million to 2 million distinct CDR3 sequences, less than 50% seen once. Sequencing used blood. This sequence joins TRBV5-1 and TRBJ1-4, with a possible D match to TRBD1 (6 bases). The sequence came from a woman aged 40 to 50 in good health. The CDR3 nucleotides read TGCGCCAGCAGCGGGGGGGCAGGGCGCGCAAAACTGTTTTTT. This gives the protein CASSGGAGRAKLFF.